Sequencing of this T cell receptor beta chain was carried out in a study of T-cell memory formation after mild COVID-19. About the research overall: TCR clusters largely stayed donor specific.

The V gene's germline CDR1 is SGHTA and CDR2 FQGNSA. This CDR3 spans 16 amino acids. V lost 1 base, J lost 9 bases, and 19 bases lay in between. Overall study findings and caveats: Some clones that responded were present in memory (sampled pre-infection), which suggests cross-reactive memory joined. The CD4+ clones that contracted clustered mainly within CM and EM, and the CD8+ clones concentrated in EMRA.

One entry per CDR3 protein, called by TCRdb with MiXCR from the 5' RACE reads. The table has 300,000 to 400,000 distinct CDR3 sequences, over 10% seen once; the top ten hold roughly a fifth. Worth noting for this clonotype: The antigen is undetermined.

The chain employs TRBV7-2 and TRBJ2-1; perhaps TRBD2 as D (6 bases). The TCR was taken from a man younger than 35 who had mild COVID-19 (a few samples of this study predate the infection). Cell type and time point are not known. The specimen was PBMCs or a T cell subset sorted from them (not recorded which). CDR3 in DNA: TGTGCCAGCAGCTTAGTCCTGTTTCTAGCGAGGTGTGAGCAGTTCTTC. Protein product: CASSLVLFLARCEQFF.